These T cell receptor beta chains were read from a single sample in a study of blood T cell repertoires in COVID-19. Using immunoSEQ multiplex PCR, the repertoire was profiled, and TCRdb retains in-frame clones only, with some absent. The sample shows around 400,000 clones, roughly 90% of them seen only once. The sequencing input was peripheral blood. These receptors all stem from a man aged 40-55 years with acute or convalescent COVID-19. Each CDR3 is given with its conserved first and last residue. The D gene is left open where the match is weak. The size of a clone is reported for some rows only, either as once, few or many, or as a class for expanded clones.

cdr3_nt cdr3_aa clone_size j_call d_call v_call
TGTGCCAGCAGCCCCCCGGGACTGTCGACTGGAAACACCATATATTTT CASSPPGLSTGNTIYF - TRBJ1-3 - TRBV3-1/TRBV3-2
TGCGCCAGCAGCCAAGAGGTGGCAACTAACTATGGCTACACCTTC CASSQEVATNYGYTF - TRBJ1-2 - TRBV4-1
TGTGCCAGCAGTCGAACAATGACAAGAGAGAGCAATCAGCCCCAGCATTTT CASSRTMTRESNQPQHF - TRBJ1-5 - TRBV27
TGTGCCAGCAGCTTCGGACAGGGAGGAGAGACCCAGTACTTC CASSFGQGGETQYF once TRBJ2-5 TRBD1 TRBV11-2
TGTGCCAGCAGCCTAGACAGGGATTATGGCTACACCTTC CASSLDRDYGYTF few TRBJ1-2 TRBD1 TRBV6-6
TGTGCCAGCAGTTACTCGACGTACAGGAGAAACTATGGCTACACCTTC CASSYSTYRRNYGYTF - TRBJ1-2 - TRBV6-5
TGTGCCAGCAGCGTAGGCTACAGGGTTAGGAATTCACCCCTCCACTTT CASSVGYRVRNSPLHF - TRBJ1-6 - TRBV9
TGTGCCAGCATACAGGGTTCATCTAGTGAAAAACTGTTTTTT CASIQGSSSEKLFF - TRBJ1-4 - TRBV6-5
TGCGCCAGCAGCCCTAGAGAAGCGGGGGCGGCTGATACGCAGTATTTT CASSPREAGAADTQYF - TRBJ2-3 TRBD2 TRBV5-1
TGCAGCGTTGAAGAAGGGGATGAAAAACTGTTTTTT CSVEEGDEKLFF - TRBJ1-4 - TRBV29-1
TGTGCCAGCAGCAAAGCCCGGGGGAACACCGGGGAGCTGTTTTTT CASSKARGNTGELFF - TRBJ2-2 - TRBV21-1
TGTGCCAGCAGCCTAGGGACTAGCGGGATCGGAGAGACCCAGTACTTC CASSLGTSGIGETQYF - TRBJ2-5 TRBD2 TRBV11-2
TGTGCCAGCAGGAAAGCGGGCGGGGGGCGAAACACTGAAGCTTTCTTT CASRKAGGGRNTEAFF - TRBJ1-1 - TRBV9
TGTGCCAGCAGCTTGACAGGGTCCTACGAGCAGTACTTC CASSLTGSYEQYF - TRBJ2-7 - TRBV5-4
TGTGCCAGCAGTTTTAGGTCAGGGCCAAACAATGAGCAGTTCTTC CASSFRSGPNNEQFF - TRBJ2-1 - TRBV28
TGTGCCAGCAGTTTAACAGGGAGTGGCACCGGGGAGCTGTTTTTT CASSLTGSGTGELFF - TRBJ2-2 - TRBV28